These T cell receptor beta chains were read from a single sample in a study of T cell repertoires in cytomegalovirus infection. TCRdb independently ran MiXCR on the reads; one entry per CDR3 protein. This sample has fewer than 700,000 distinct CDR3 sequences, with 24% found just once. The sample consisted of CD8+ T cells from PBMCs. Receptor source: a human donor in good health (CMV status not recorded). Some clones in this sample may be carry-over from other donors' samples. Both conserved end residues are part of each CDR3.

v_call	cdr3_aa
TRBV28	CASSLVFAGATDTQYF
TRBV5-1	CASSLGLQVVANTEAFF
TRBV7-9	CASSLGQLQYNEQFF
TRBV10-3	CAISESGGRRLDSGANVLTF
TRBV20-1	CSASDSFMNTEAFF
TRBV24-1	CATSDLQQGWTDTQYF
TRBV6-2/TRBV6-3	CASSTGYRDNEQFF
TRBV5-1	CASGLDLTGYYNEQFF
TRBV7-9	CASSFNRVESPLHF
TRBV7-2	CASSPMGIYGYTF
TRBV27	CASSLQRGIDTQYF
TRBV19	CASSIDSLQPQHF
TRBV7-9	CASSHPGADEAFF
TRBV7-2	CASSLGWEWGMNTEAFF
TRBV7-2	CASSLVPGQVDTQYF
TRBV11-2	CASSLNDGYTF
TRBV20-1	CSARVGRSSYNEQFF
TRBV28	CASSSLQGTAAEAFF
TRBV4-1	CASSQVAFYEQYF
TRBV6-5	CASSYSRDYNEQFF
TRBV15	CATSRDRAGNTVYF
TRBV7-2	CASSLGNFRNEQFF
TRBV7-6	CASTPSGVAFF
TRBV9	CASSYALTYYNEQFF
TRBV5-1	CASSLEGEGAGAFF
TRBV7-2	CASSLGTGALDEQFF
TRBV29-1	CSVEGAVTSTDTQYF
TRBV6-2/TRBV6-3	CASSRGYPEAFF
TRBV7-3	CASSFVAGEYNEQFF
TRBV5-1	CASSPQGEIPYNEQFF
TRBV10-3	CAILAGANVLTF